The 28 T cell receptor beta chains listed next were all sequenced from one sample in a study of T cell changes during pregnancy in multiple sclerosis. Profiled with immunoSEQ multiplex PCR; TCRdb holds only in-frame clones, not every one. The profile shows roughly 57,000 clones, around 94% of them singletons. The input for sequencing was CD8+ T cells from peripheral blood mononuclear cells, taken after pregnancy. The receptors come from a female donor with multiple sclerosis, enrolled in a pregnancy study.

This clone has only one observation. The gene calls are TRBV7-9 and TRBJ2-1, with 7 positions matching TRBD2. CDR1 and CDR2 from the germline V gene are SEHNR and FQNEAQ (reference sequence). V shed 5 bases, J shed 9 bases, and the junction held 4 bases outside the gene matches. The CDR3 has 12 amino acids. CDR3 nucleotide sequence: TGTGCCAGCAGCCCTACTAGCGTTGAGCAGTTCTTC. Translating it yields CASSPTSVEQFF.

The chain is built from TRBV10-3 and TRBJ2-1; 14 nucleotides agree with TRBD2. The ends lost 5 bases at V and 7 bases at J; junction bases unmatched: 4. Germline V gives CDR1 ENHRY, CDR2 SYGVKD. The CDR3 is 15 amino acids. The DNA of the CDR3 is TGTGCCATCAGTCACTGGACTAGCGGGAGGAATGAGCAGTTCTTC. Protein product: CAISHWTSGRNEQFF.

This chain connects TRBV27 to TRBJ2-7; tentative D call: TRBD2 (5 bases). Germline V CDR1 and CDR2: MNHEY, SMNVEV (reference sequence). V lost 0 bases to trimming and J lost 2 bases, with 8 bases between them. CDR3 length equals 14 residues. The chain's CDR3 is CASSLSGSPYEQYF. For the CDR3, the DNA is TGTGCCAGCAGTTTATCAGGGAGTCCCTACGAGCAGTACTTC.

The chain employs TRBV30 and TRBJ2-1; TRBD1 is a possible D gene (5 bases). V shed 6 bases and J shed 7 bases, with 13 bases lying between them. Per the germline V gene, CDR1 is GTSNPN and CDR2 is SVGIG (reference sequence). The length of the CDR3 is 12 residues. In DNA, the CDR3 is TGTGCCTGTGACATAGGGGCTAATGAGCAGTTCTTC. This gives the protein CACDIGANEQFF. The variable domain in full, with the rest retrieved from reference TRBV30 and TRBJ2-1, is SQTIHQWPATLVQPVGSPLSLECTVEGTSNPNLYWYRQAAGRGLQLLFYSVGIGQISSEVPQNLSASRPQDRQFILSSKKLLLSDSGFYLCACDIGANEQFFGPGTRLTVL.

The J gene is TRBJ1-3, the V gene TRBV5-5; 9 bases match TRBD1. J gave up 8 bases and V 4 bases, and 7 bases lay outside the gene matches. Germline V gene data show CDR1 as SGHKS and CDR2 as YYEKEE (reference sequence). The CDR3 consists of 14 residues. The CDR3 region is CASSQPGQGYTIYF. DNA for the CDR3: TGTGCCAGCAGCCAACCGGGACAGGGATACACCATATATTTT.

The rearrangement uses TRBV9 and TRBJ2-3, with 11 bases matching TRBD1. V gave up 2 bases and J gave up 7 bases; unmatched junction bases: 6. The germline V gene encodes CDR1 SGDLS and CDR2 YYNGEE. The CDR3 runs 15 residues. CDR3 sequence (DNA): TGTGCCAGCAGCGTGGGAGGACAGGGGGCCTATACGCAGTATTTT. Translating gives CASSVGGQGAYTQYF.

The chain combines TRBV4-1 with TRBJ2-5; 8 positions agree with TRBD2. The V gene's germline CDR1 is MGHRA and CDR2 YSYEKL. V dropped 0 bases and J dropped 5; count of bases not matched to a gene: 5. The CDR3 extends over 15 amino acids. CDR3 nucleotide sequence: TGCGCCAGCAGCCAAGATGCTAGCGGGCGGGAGACCCAGTACTTC. This encodes CASSQDASGRETQYF.

The V and J genes are TRBV9 and TRBJ1-5; D perhaps matches TRBD1 (6 bases). CDR3 length: 15 residues. The V and J ends lost 4 bases and 9 bases respectively, with 20 bases between them. The germline V gene encodes CDR1 SGDLS and CDR2 YYNGEE. The CDR3 DNA follows: TGTGCCAGCAGCCCTTCAGGGGTATCTTATCGGCCCCAGCATTTT. Protein: CASSPSGVSYRPQHF.

The CDR3 reads CASSLIGGGGTEAFF. CDR3 DNA: TGTGCCAGCAGCTTGATCGGGGGGGGCGGCACTGAAGCTTTCTTT. The rearrangement links TRBV5-6 to TRBJ1-1, with D possibly TRBD1 on 6 matching bases. V shed 1 base and J shed 4 bases, with 14 bases lying between them. Germline CDR1 and CDR2: SGHDT and YYEEEE. The CDR3 extends over 15 amino acids.

V usage is TRBV18 and J usage is TRBJ2-1; D gene ambiguous. CDR3 length: 14 amino acids. V was trimmed by 0 bases and J by 6 bases, leaving 9 bases between them. CDR1 and CDR2 from the germline V gene are KGHSH and LQKENI. Written as DNA, the CDR3 is TGTGCCAGCTCACCACCGATCCAGCGCAATGAGCAGTTCTTC. Translating it yields CASSPPIQRNEQFF.

The chain has TRBV7-2 and TRBJ1-1, with TRBD1 matching 7 bases. With 5 bases clipped from V and 2 bases from J, the junction kept 8 bases outside the gene matches. Germline CDR1 reads SGHTA; CDR2 reads FQGNSA. CDR3 length: 15 amino acids. This CDR3 is CASSPWGQLNTEAFF. Here the CDR3 DNA reads TGTGCCAGCAGCCCCTGGGGACAGTTAAACACTGAAGCTTTCTTT.

This rearrangement joins TRBV9 to TRBJ2-7, with TRBD1 matching over 12 bases. The CDR3 has 14 residues. CDR1 is SGDLS, CDR2 YYNGEE, per germline. Losses at the gene ends were 5 bases for V and 7 bases for J; bases not matched to a gene: 7. Written as DNA, the CDR3 is TGTGCCAGCAGTGCGGGACAGGGGGCGTGGGAGCAGTACTTC. It is translated as CASSAGQGAWEQYF.

A single count supports this clone. This chain connects TRBV27 to TRBJ1-2, with D possibly TRBD1 on 5 matching bases. Germline values: CDR1 MNHEY, CDR2 SMNVEV (reference sequence). CDR3 length equals 13 residues. V was cut by 6 bases and J by 2 bases, with 10 bases left in between. The CDR3 region is CASRFGGNYGYTF. CDR3 coding DNA: TGTGCCAGCAGGTTTGGGGGGAACTATGGCTACACCTTC.

CDR3 residues: CASSLGGLAQYEQYF. The CDR3 nucleotides are TGTGCCAGCAGCTTGGGAGGACTAGCGCAGTACGAGCAGTACTTC. V is TRBV5-6 and J is TRBJ2-7, with 9 bases lining up with TRBD2. Germline CDR1 and CDR2: SGHDT and YYEEEE. This CDR3 spans 15 amino acids. Trimming removed 0 bases from V and 4 bases from J; junction bases left unmatched: 5.

This chain joins TRBV29-1 and TRBJ1-4; D remains unclear. In germline, CDR1 is SQVTM, CDR2 ANQGSEA. The CDR3 is made up of 12 amino acids. V was trimmed by 4 bases and J by 7 bases, leaving 10 bases between them. CDR3 in DNA: TGCAGCGTTGGAGGGTATGGTGAAAAACTGTTTTTT. Translation gives CSVGGYGEKLFF.

About this clone itself: The sample contains more than one DNA sequence encoding this CDR3. The chain has TRBV27 and TRBJ2-7, with 13 bases aligning to TRBD2. The germline V gene encodes CDR1 MNHEY and CDR2 SMNVEV (reference sequence). This CDR3 spans 14 amino acids. Losses at the gene ends were 6 bases for V and 3 bases for J; bases not matched to a gene: 2. The CDR3 DNA sequence: TGTGCCAGCAGCTGGACTAGCGGGAGCTACGAGCAGTACTTC. Amino acids: CASSWTSGSYEQYF.

The rearrangement joins TRBV14 to TRBJ2-5; D may be TRBD2 (6 bases). The CDR3 runs to 16 residues. Germline V gene data show CDR1 as SGHDN and CDR2 as FVKESK. With 4 bases removed from V and 2 bases from J, the gap between germline ends came to 17 bases. This CDR3 is CASSLGTFWEQETQYF. The CDR3 DNA reads as TGTGCCAGCAGCCTAGGGACTTTCTGGGAGCAAGAGACCCAGTACTTC.

The V gene is TRBV5-1, the J gene TRBJ2-6; D is ambiguous. Germline V gene data show CDR1 as SGHRS and CDR2 as YFSETQ. The CDR3 sequence is 14 residues long. The V gene lost 5 bases and the J gene lost 0 bases, with 6 bases spanning the gap. For the CDR3, the DNA is TGCGCCAGCAGTCTAAGCTCTGGGGCCAACGTCCTGACTTTC. As protein: CASSLSSGANVLTF. The whole variable domain, remainder taken from reference TRBV5-1 and TRBJ2-6, is KAGVTQTPRYLIKTRGQQVTLSCSPISGHRSVSWYQQTPGQGLQFLFEYFSETQRNKGNFPGRFSGRQFSNSRSEMNVSTLELGDSALYLCASSLSSGANVLTFGAGSRLTVL.

This clone was picked up one time. The chain couples TRBV4-1 to TRBJ2-3; 12 nucleotides match TRBD2. The germline V gene encodes CDR1 MGHRA and CDR2 YSYEKL. V lost 1 base and J lost 0; bases outside the gene matches: 5. The length of the CDR3 is 18 residues. In DNA form, the CDR3 reads TGCGCCAGCAGCCAAGGGGCCGGACTAGCGGGAAGCACAGATACGCAGTATTTT. Residues: CASSQGAGLAGSTDTQYF.

This chain links TRBV11-2 with TRBJ1-2; a possible D gene is TRBD1 (5 bases). CDR3 length: 13 residues. Trimming removed 1 base from V and 2 bases from J, with 5 bases in between. Germline V gene data show CDR1 as SGHAT and CDR2 as FQNNGV. In DNA, the CDR3 is TGTGCCAGCAGCTTAGGGGGCAACTATGGCTACACCTTC. It yields the protein CASSLGGNYGYTF.

The chain's CDR3 is CASSISLAGEQFF. The CDR3 region has the DNA TGTGCCAGTAGTATTTCTTTAGCGGGGGAGCAGTTCTTC. The rearrangement links TRBV19 to TRBJ2-1; 8 bases are shared with TRBD2. CDR3 size: 13 residues. Unmatched junction bases numbered 5, after V lost 3 bases and J lost 10 bases. Looked up from germline, CDR1 is LNHDA and CDR2 is SQIVND (reference sequence).

The V call is TRBV6-6, the J call TRBJ1-2; 9 positions agree with TRBD1. Trimming took 6 bases from V and 7 from J; bases not matched to a gene: 9. CDR1 is MNHNY, CDR2 SVGAGI, per germline (reference sequence). This CDR3 region has 14 residues. CDR3: CASSPRDRDTGYTF. CDR3 DNA sequence: TGTGCCAGCAGCCCCCGGGACAGGGATACTGGCTACACCTTC.

The chain carries TRBV6-5 and TRBJ1-2; tentatively, D is TRBD1 (5 bases). V shed 4 bases and J shed 6 bases, with 15 bases lying between them. CDR3 length equals 14 residues. Germline values: CDR1 MNHEY, CDR2 SVGAGI. Written as DNA, the CDR3 is TGTGCCAGCAGTTCGGGGGAGGGGTTAAATGGCTACACCTTC. Its translation: CASSSGEGLNGYTF.

The table lists this clone with a count of one. V is TRBV2 and J is TRBJ1-4; unclear D gene. This CDR3 is built from 14 residues. The V gene lost 2 bases and the J gene lost 7 bases, with 11 bases spanning the gap. Germline CDR1 SNHLY, CDR2 FYNNEI. CDR3 bases: TGTGCCAGCAGTGAAAGCGGACGTGGTGAAAAACTGTTTTTT. It codes for CASSESGRGEKLFF.

This chain connects TRBV5-1 to TRBJ2-2; the D gene is possibly TRBD2 (5 bases). Looked up from germline, CDR1 is SGHRS and CDR2 is YFSETQ. This CDR3 has 17 amino acids. Trimming took 4 bases from V and 7 from J, leaving 23 bases between them. CDR3 loop: CASSPARTSGIDGELFF. The DNA of the CDR3 is TGCGCCAGCAGCCCCGCCCGCACGTCCGGGATCGACGGGGAGCTGTTTTTT.

The V call is TRBV28, the J call TRBJ2-7, with 7 bases fitting TRBD1. V gave up 3 bases and J gave up 3 bases; unmatched junction bases: 5. Germline CDR1 is MDHEN and CDR2 is SYDVKM. CDR3 size: 14 residues. The DNA for the CDR3 is TGTGCCAGCAGTTTCCAGGGGGTAGGCTACGAGCAGTACTTC. Encoded protein: CASSFQGVGYEQYF. The complete variable domain, with remaining parts taken from reference TRBV28 and TRBJ2-7, reads DVKVTQSSRYLVKRTGEKVFLECVQDMDHENMFWYRQDPGLGLRLIYFSYDVKMKEKGDIPEGYSVSREKKERFSLILESASTNQTSMYLCASSFQGVGYEQYFGPGTRLTVT.

The chain couples TRBV27 to TRBJ1-2, with TRBD1 matching over 9 bases. This CDR3 has 13 amino acids. CDR1 and CDR2 (germline): MNHEY, SMNVEV (reference sequence). V gave up 10 bases and J gave up 7 bases; unmatched junction bases: 10. CDR3 in DNA: TGTGCCACCAGGACAGGGGAGTACGTTGGCTACACCTTC. This translates into CATRTGEYVGYTF.

The rearrangement joins TRBV5-6 to TRBJ2-3, with D perhaps matching TRBD2 (6 bases). This CDR3 spans 14 amino acids. Trimming cost V 3 bases and J 3 bases, with 11 bases left between them. Germline V CDR1 and CDR2: SGHDT, YYEEEE. The CDR3 sequence: CASSYQGGTDTQYF. The CDR3 coding sequence is TGTGCCAGCAGCTATCAGGGAGGAACAGATACGCAGTATTTT.